Below are 2 T cell receptor beta chains sequenced from a single sample in a study of liver allograft versus peripheral blood T cells. Whole-study context: The authors compared T cell receptor repertoires in transplanted livers with those in the peripheral blood of recipients.

TCRdb redid the calling of the reads with MiXCR, one entry per CDR3 protein. Among some 8,000 distinct CDR3 sequences listed, approximately 18% were seen once. Receptors originate from a human patient who had a liver transplant. Some T cells may have come from the graft donor.

This clonotype is medium-sized within its sample. The chain uses TRBV6-5 and TRBJ2-5, with TRBD2 identical over 10 bases. CDR3 length equals 16 residues. Trimming removed 6 bases from V and 4 bases from J; junction bases left unmatched: 11. The germline V gene encodes CDR1 MNHEY and CDR2 SVGAGI. In DNA, the CDR3 is TGTGCCAGCAGGATTTCTCTAGCGGGAGTTGGAGAGACCCAGTACTTC. Residues: CASRISLAGVGETQYF.

In its sample, this clonotype is medium-sized. V and J are TRBV20-1 and TRBJ1-2; D is possibly TRBD1 (6 bases). CDR3 length: 14 amino acids. With 4 bases removed from V and 2 bases from J, the gap between germline ends came to 14 bases. Per germline, CDR1 DFQATT and CDR2 SNEGSKA (reference sequence). CDR3 DNA: TGCAGTGCTACTGGACAGCCTCTGAACTATGGCTACACCTTC. Its translation: CSATGQPLNYGYTF.